The T cell receptor beta chain under discussion was sequenced for a study of T cell repertoires in cytomegalovirus infection. As for the study in general: Use of recently identified HLA-C-restricted and well-studied HLA-B-restricted CMV epitopes was part of the study. In public TCR beta signatures, there were indications of both CMV infection and matching HLA type.

Broader study findings: HLA-C-restricted, CMV-specific TCR beta clonotypes were dominant ex vivo. Cumulative frequency of public TCR beta families picked out carriers of CMV plus the relevant HLA.

This CDR3 contains 16 residues. Germline V gene lookup returns CDR1 SGHVS and CDR2 FQNEAQ. Trimming took 0 bases from V and 0 from J, leaving 9 bases between them. This clonotype occurred many times. Its cognate antigen is unknown. TCRdb analysed the reads with MiXCR anew, one entry per CDR3 protein. The sample holds approximately 910,000 distinct CDR3 sequences, roughly a third seen once. V is TRBV7-8 and J is TRBJ2-1; D ambiguous. This material consisted of cultured CD8+ T cells from PBMCs, taken from culture after CMV antigen stimulation. The receptor was isolated from a human donor in good health (CMV status not recorded). Some clones in this sample may be carry-over from other donors' samples. For the CDR3, the DNA is TGTGCCAGCAGCTTAGCGCGTCCTAGCTCCTACAATGAGCAGTTCTTC. Encoded protein: CASSLARPSSYNEQFF.